The source of this T cell receptor beta chain is a study of PD-1 blockade in mismatch repair-deficient tumors. Study-wide context: Enrolled about 2013-2016, patients had progressing, pretreated mismatch repair-deficient cancers of around 12 types. Study-level findings and limits: Rapid post-treatment expansion, then contraction, generally preceding radiologic response, marked tumor-resident clones.

Concerning this clone itself: What it binds is not known.

The trim removed 4 bases at V and 2 bases at J, leaving 16 bases unmatched. CDR1 SGHDT and CDR2 YYEEEE come from the germline V gene. The CDR3 runs 18 residues. Mismatch repair deficiency was confirmed in all patients, by PCR or immunohistochemistry. Three pembrolizumab responders had their TCRs sequenced. Clones were sequenced by immunoSEQ multiplex PCR, and TCRdb holds only the in-frame ones, with some missing. Among roughly 110,000 clones listed, more than 60% were seen once. The rearrangement uses TRBV5-6 and TRBJ2-7, with TRBD1 matching over 9 bases. The source was peripheral blood, collected around 60 weeks after starting pembrolizumab. This sequence originates from an adult with mismatch repair-deficient cancer. For the CDR3, the DNA is TGTGCCAGCAGCCCGTTGAGACGGACAGGGGTTTCCCCCTACGAGCAGTACTTC. It codes for CASSPLRRTGVSPYEQYF.